Reported below is one T cell receptor (beta chain). This clone showed up just a few times. This clone's antigen is unknown. There are no base qualities to consult, and no much larger clone falls within one base. This specimen comes from a study of CD8+ T cells in alopecia areata (dated by TCRdb to 2017 to 2018). A note on the overall study: The treated patients took part in an open-label pilot trial in which moderate-to-severe alopecia areata was treated with oral tofacitinib at 5 to 10 mg twice daily. Patients received tofacitinib for 6 to 18 months and were then followed off drug for 6 months to check for delayed response and recurrence. For the treated patients, the SALT score, which quantifies what percentage of scalp surface area is affected, served as the measure of disease severity. In both human patients and the C3H/HeJ mouse model, the study applied high-throughput TCRbeta sequencing to look at T cell clonal expansion in alopecia areata. On the human side, TCRbeta sequencing was run on scalp tissue and on sorted CD4+ and CD8+ peripheral blood T cells from healthy controls and from alopecia areata patients with either patchy or totalis/universalis disease. Biopsies were taken from tofacitinib-treated patients at baseline and again at 4 and 24 weeks into treatment, and several of those patients also had a later scalp biopsy. Scalp clonality was compared across normal scalp (n=4), patchy alopecia areata scalp (n=8), and alopecia totalis/universalis scalp (n=8). RNA was obtained with the PAXgene miRNA kit for fixed scalp, the miRNeasy kit for PBMCs, and the RNeasy kit for mouse skin. immunoSEQ multiplex PCR using 35 Vbeta forward primers and 13 Jbeta reverse primers was used to amplify TCRbeta CDR3 regions.

Beyond this particular receptor, the publication reports: Many expanded lesional clones persisted in scalp and blood during tofacitinib treatment, which may partly explain relapse after stopping treatment. Higher clonality and more expanded CD8+ clones were observed in lesional scalp than in normal scalp, particularly in alopecia totalis/universalis, a finding suggestive of antigenic drive. TCR sequences shared between patients were less clear than in mice, possibly partly because of HLA diversity in the patient population. Scalp TCR repertoire analysis is complicated because resident alphabeta T cells in normal human skin are also sequenced, whereas mouse skin is dominated by gammadelta T cells. Because the treated cohort was small and had just a single nonresponder, larger studies are needed to establish links between baseline CD8+ expansion and response. Tofacitinib significantly decreased scalp clonality and the number of expanded CD8+ clones among the top 100 scalp clones.

Trimming at the junction amounts to 0 bases on V and 6 bases on J, and the germline ends lie 9 bases apart. From the germline V gene, CDR1 is SGHDN and CDR2 is FVKESK. Measured from the cysteine to the phenylalanine, the CDR3 is 14 residues long. Of the read, only the CDR3 DNA is kept; its 42 bases are in frame from base 1. Library method: the immunoSEQ multiplex PCR assay. RNA was extracted from all samples and reverse transcribed into cDNA, which served as template for TCR sequencing. First-strand cDNA was synthesized using SuperScript III with a 2:1 mix of oligo-dT and random hexamers. A synthetic immune receptor repertoire was used to gauge amplification bias, and whatever bias remained was removed computationally. The study's own analysis went as follows. After raw reads were preprocessed to remove errors, the CDR3 was defined following IMGT conventions as running from the conserved cysteine to phenylalanine. Clonality was computed as 1 minus the Shannon entropy, with the entropy normalized by log2 of the number of productive unique TCRs. Whether scalp clones were CD4 or CD8 was inferred by matching scalp TCRbeta sequences against CD4 and CD8 repertoires sorted from blood. TCRdb stores this immuneACCESS table with in-frame sequences only. Part of the clones is absent; in the studies checked, under half of the shortfall reflects unresolved V genes, and no reason is known for the rest. That table gives V, J and clone size, and the DNA gave D and trimming. The sample contains under 250,000 clones, about 58% of them found a single time. 1.5% to 2% of the sample is held by the ten biggest clonotypes.

According to the study, the label for this sample's time point signals: less than five weeks on oral tofacitinib. What this sample's treatment or condition label stands for: oral pan-JAK inhibitor, 5-10 mg twice daily. Peripheral blood and lesional scalp punch biopsies were obtained from patients with alopecia areata. PBMCs were separated by density centrifugation and stained for CD3, CD4 and CD8, after which CD4+ and CD8+ T cells were sorted on a FACSAria. The sequencing here drew on CD4+ T cells sorted from blood, taken at week 4, from a patient treated with tofacitinib. The receptor was isolated from a human donor with alopecia areata. Recombination connected TRBV14 to TRBJ2-1, with no confident D gene call. The DNA sequence is TGTGCCAGCAGCCAAGATTTACTATCCAATGAGCAGTTCTTC. The resulting protein is CASSQDLLSNEQFF.